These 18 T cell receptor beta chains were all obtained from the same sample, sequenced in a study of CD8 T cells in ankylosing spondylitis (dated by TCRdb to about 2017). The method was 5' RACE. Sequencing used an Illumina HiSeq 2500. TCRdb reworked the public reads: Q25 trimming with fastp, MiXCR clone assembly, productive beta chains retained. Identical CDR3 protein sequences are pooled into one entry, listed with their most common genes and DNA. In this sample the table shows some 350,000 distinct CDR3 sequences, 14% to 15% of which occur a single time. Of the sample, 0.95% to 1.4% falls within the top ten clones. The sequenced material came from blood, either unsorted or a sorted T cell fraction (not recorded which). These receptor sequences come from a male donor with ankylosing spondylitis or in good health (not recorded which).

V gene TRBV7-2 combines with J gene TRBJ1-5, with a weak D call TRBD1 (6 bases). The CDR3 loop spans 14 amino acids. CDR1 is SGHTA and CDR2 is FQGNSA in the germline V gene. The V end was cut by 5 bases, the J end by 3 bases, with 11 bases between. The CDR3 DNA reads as TGTGCCAGCAGCCAGGGGATGAACAATCAGCCCCAGCATTTT. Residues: CASSQGMNNQPQHF.

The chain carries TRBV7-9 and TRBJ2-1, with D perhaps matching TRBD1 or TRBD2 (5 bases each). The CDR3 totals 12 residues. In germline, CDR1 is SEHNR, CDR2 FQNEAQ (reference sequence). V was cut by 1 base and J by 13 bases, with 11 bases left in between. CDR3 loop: CASSLDLGVQFF. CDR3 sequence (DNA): TGTGCCAGCAGCTTAGACTTGGGGGTTCAGTTCTTC.

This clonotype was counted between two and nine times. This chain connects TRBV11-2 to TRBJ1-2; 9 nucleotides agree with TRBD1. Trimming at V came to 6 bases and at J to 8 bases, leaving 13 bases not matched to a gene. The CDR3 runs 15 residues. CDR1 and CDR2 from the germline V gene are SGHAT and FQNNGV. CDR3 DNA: TGTGCCAGCAGGCGTCCGGGACAGGGCTCAGGGGGCTACACCTTC. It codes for CASRRPGQGSGGYTF.

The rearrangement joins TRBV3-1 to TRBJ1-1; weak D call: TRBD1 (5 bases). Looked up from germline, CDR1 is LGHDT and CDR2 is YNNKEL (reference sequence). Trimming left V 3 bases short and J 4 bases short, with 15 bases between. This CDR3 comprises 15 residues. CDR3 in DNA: TGTGCCAGCAGCCATGGGGGTTGGGGGGGCACTGAAGCTTTCTTT. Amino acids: CASSHGGWGGTEAFF.

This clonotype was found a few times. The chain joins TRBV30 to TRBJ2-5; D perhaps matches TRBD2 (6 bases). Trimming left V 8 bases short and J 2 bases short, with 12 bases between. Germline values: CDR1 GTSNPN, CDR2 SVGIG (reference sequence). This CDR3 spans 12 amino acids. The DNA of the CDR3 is TGTGCCCAAAAGGGACTTCAAGAGACCCAGTACTTC. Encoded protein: CAQKGLQETQYF.

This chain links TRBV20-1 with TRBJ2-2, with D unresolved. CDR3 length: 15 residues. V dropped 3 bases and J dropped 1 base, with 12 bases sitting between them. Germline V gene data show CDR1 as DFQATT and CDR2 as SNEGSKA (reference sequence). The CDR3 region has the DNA TGCAGTGCTAGTTTAGGGTCCCTGAACACCGGGGAGCTGTTTTTT. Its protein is CSASLGSLNTGELFF.

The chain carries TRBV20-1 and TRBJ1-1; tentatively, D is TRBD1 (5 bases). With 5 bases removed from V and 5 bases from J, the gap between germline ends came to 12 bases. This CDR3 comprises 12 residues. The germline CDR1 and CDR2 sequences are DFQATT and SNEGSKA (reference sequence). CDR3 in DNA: TGCAGTGCTGGAGTCGGGGGAACTGAAGCTTTCTTT. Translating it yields CSAGVGGTEAFF.

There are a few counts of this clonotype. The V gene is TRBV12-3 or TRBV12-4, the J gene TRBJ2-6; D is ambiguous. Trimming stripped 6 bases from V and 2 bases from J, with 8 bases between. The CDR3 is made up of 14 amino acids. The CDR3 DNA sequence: TGTGCCAGCAGCCCGGCGACTGGGGCCAACGTCCTGACTTTC. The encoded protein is CASSPATGANVLTF.

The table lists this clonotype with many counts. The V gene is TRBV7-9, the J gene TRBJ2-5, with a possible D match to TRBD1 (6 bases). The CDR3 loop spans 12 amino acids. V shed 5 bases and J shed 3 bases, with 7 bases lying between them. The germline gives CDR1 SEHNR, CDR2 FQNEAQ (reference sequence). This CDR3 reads CASSRTEETQYF. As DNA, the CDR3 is TGTGCCAGCAGCCGGACAGAAGAGACCCAGTACTTC.

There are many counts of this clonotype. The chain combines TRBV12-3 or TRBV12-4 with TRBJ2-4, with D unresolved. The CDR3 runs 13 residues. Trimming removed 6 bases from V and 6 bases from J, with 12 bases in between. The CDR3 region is CASRKEARNIQYF. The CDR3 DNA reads TGTGCCAGCAGGAAAGAGGCTAGAAACATTCAGTACTTC.

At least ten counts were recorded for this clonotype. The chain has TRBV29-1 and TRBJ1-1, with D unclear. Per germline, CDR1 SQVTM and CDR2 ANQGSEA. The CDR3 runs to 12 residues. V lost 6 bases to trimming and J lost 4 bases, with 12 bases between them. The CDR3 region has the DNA TGCAGCGTCCGGGTAGGAAGCACTGAAGCTTTCTTT. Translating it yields CSVRVGSTEAFF.

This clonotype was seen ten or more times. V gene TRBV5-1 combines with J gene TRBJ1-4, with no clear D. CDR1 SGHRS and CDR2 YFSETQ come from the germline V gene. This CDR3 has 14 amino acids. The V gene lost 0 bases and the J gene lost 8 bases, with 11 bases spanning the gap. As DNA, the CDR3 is TGCGCCAGCAGCTTGGAAATAGGTGCAGAAAAACTGTTTTTT. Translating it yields CASSLEIGAEKLFF.

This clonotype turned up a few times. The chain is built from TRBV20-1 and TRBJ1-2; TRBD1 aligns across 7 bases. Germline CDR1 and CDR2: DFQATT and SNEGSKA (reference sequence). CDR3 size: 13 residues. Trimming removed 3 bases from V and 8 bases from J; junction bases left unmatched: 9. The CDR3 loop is CSASPRQGSGYTF. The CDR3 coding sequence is TGCAGTGCTAGTCCCCGACAGGGATCCGGCTACACCTTC.

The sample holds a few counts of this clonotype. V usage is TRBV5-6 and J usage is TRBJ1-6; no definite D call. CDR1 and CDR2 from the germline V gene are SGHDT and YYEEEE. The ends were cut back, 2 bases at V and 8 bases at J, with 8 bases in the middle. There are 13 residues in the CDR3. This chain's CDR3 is CASSFGFDSPLHF. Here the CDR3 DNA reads TGTGCCAGCAGCTTCGGATTCGATTCACCCCTCCACTTT. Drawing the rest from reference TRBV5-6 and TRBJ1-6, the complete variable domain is DAGVTQSPTHLIKTRGQQVTLRCSPKSGHDTVSWYQQALGQGPQFIFQYYEEEERQRGNFPDRFSGHQFPNYSSELNVNALLLGDSALYLCASSFGFDSPLHFGNGTRLTVT.

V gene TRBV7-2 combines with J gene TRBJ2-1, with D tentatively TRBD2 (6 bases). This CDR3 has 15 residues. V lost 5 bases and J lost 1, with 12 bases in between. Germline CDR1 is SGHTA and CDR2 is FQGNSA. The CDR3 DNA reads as TGTGCCAGCAGCGTTAGCGGTCTATCCTACAATGAGCAGTTCTTC. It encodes CASSVSGLSYNEQFF.

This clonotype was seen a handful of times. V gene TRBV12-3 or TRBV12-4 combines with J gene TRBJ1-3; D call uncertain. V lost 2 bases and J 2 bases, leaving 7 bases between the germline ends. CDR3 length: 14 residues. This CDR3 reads CASSLRAPGNTIYF. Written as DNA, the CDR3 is TGTGCCAGCAGTTTAAGGGCACCTGGAAACACCATATATTTT.

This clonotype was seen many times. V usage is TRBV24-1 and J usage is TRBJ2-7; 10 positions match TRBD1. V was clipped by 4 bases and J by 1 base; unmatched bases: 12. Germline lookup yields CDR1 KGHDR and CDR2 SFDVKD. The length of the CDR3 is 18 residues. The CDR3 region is CATSEPTRDRGHSYEQYF. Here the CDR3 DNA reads TGTGCCACCAGTGAGCCCACCCGGGACAGGGGCCATTCCTACGAGCAGTACTTC.

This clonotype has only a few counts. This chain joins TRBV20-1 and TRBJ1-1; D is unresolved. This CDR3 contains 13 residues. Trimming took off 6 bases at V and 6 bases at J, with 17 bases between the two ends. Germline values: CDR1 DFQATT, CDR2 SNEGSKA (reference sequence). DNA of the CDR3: TGCAGTGCCTCGGAAACAAATCGGGCTGAAGCTTTCTTT. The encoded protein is CSASETNRAEAFF.